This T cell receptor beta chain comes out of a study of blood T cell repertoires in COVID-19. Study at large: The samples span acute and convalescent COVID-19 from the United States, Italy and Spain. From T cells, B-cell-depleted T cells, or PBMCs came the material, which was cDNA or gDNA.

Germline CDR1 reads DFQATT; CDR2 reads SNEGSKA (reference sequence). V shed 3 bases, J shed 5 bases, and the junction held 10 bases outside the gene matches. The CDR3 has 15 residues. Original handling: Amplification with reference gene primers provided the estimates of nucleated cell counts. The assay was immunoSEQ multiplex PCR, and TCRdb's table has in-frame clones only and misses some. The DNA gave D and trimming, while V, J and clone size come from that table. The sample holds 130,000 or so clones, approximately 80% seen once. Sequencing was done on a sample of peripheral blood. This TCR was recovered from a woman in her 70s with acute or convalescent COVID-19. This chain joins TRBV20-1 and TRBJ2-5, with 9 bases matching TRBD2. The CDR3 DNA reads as TGCAGTGCTAGTTCCCTAGCGGGACCCCGTGAGACCCAGTACTTC. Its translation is CSASSLAGPRETQYF.